This TCR beta chain came from a study of identical twins. Template switching added a universal primer site, and cDNA bore unique molecular identifiers. TCRdb fed the 5' RACE reads into MiXCR, producing one record per CDR3 protein. Here the sample spans about 240,000 distinct CDR3 sequences, over 9.5% being singletons. Findings of the study overall: Invariant MAIT and iNKT cells may have partly biased zero-insertion analyses. Conclusions relied on cross-sectional statistical analysis, not following the same donors.

The germline CDR1 and CDR2 sequences are SGHRS and YFSETQ. The J segment lost 5 bases and the V segment lost 2 bases, leaving 10 bases of the junction unmatched. The CDR3 runs 16 residues. This clonotype was counted a few times. What it recognizes is unknown. The sequenced sample consisted of memory T cells sorted from blood. The chain joins TRBV5-1 to TRBJ1-1; 9 bases line up with TRBD1. This clonotype originated in a man aged 45 to 65 in good health. The CDR3 bases are TGCGCCAGCAGCTTACTGCCGGGACAGGGAGGAACTGAAGCTTTCTTT. Its translation is CASSLLPGQGGTEAFF.